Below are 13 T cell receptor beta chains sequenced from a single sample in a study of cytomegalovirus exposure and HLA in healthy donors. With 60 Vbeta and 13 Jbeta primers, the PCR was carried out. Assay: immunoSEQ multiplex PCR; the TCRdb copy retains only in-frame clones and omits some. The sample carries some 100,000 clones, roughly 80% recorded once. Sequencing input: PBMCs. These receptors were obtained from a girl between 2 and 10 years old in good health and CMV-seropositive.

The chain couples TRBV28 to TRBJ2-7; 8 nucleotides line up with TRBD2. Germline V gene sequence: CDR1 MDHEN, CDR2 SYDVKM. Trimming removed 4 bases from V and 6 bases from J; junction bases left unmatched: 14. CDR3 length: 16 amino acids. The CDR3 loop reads CASSYPGTRESGEQYF. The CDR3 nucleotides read TGTGCCAGCAGTTATCCCGGGACTAGAGAATCTGGCGAGCAGTACTTC.

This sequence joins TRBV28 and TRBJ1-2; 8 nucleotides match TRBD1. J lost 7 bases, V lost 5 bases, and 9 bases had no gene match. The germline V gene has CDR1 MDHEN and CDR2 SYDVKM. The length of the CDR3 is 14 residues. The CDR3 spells CASSLQRTGIGYTF. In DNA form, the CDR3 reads TGTGCCAGCAGTCTCCAACGGACAGGGATTGGCTACACCTTC.

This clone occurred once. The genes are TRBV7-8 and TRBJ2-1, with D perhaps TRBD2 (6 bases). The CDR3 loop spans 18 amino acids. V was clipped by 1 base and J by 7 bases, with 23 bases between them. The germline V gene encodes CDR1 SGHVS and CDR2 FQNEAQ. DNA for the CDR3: TGTGCCAGCAGCTTAGGGATGGTTCTAGCGCCACCTAAAAATGAGCAGTTCTTC. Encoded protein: CASSLGMVLAPPKNEQFF.

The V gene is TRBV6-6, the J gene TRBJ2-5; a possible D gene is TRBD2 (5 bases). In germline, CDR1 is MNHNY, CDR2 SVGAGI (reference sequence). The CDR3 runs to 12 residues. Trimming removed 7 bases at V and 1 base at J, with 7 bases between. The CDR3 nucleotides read TGTGCCAGCAAAGGGAGCCAAGAGACCCAGTACTTC. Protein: CASKGSQETQYF.

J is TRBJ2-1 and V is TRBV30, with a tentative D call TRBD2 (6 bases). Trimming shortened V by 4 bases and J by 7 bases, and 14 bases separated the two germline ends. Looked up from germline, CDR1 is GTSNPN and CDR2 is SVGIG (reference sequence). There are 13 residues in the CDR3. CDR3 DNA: TGTGCCTGGACTTCGGGAGCCTTGAATGAGCAGTTCTTC. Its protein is CAWTSGALNEQFF.

The CDR3 region has the DNA TGTGCCAGCAGTTCCTCAGGGGGCGACTGGCAGCCCCAGCATTTT. Protein product: CASSSSGGDWQPQHF. The V and J genes are TRBV28 and TRBJ1-5, with 8 positions matching TRBD1. This CDR3 region has 15 residues. Germline CDR1 reads MDHEN; CDR2 reads SYDVKM. Germline trimming cut 4 bases from V and 7 bases from J; bases unmatched to any gene: 9. Based on the CDR3 plus reference TRBV28 and TRBJ1-5, the full variable domain is DVKVTQSSRYLVKRTGEKVFLECVQDMDHENMFWYRQDPGLGLRLIYFSYDVKMKEKGDIPEGYSVSREKKERFSLILESASTNQTSMYLCASSSSGGDWQPQHFGDGTRLSIL.

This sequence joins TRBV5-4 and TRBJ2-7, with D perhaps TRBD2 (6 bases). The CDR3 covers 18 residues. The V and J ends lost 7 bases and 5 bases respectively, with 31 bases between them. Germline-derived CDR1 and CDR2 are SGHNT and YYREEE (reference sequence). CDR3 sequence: CASPGLASSPVSLHEQYF. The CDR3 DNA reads TGTGCCAGCCCCGGTCTAGCGTCTTCTCCGGTTTCTCTCCACGAGCAGTACTTC.

The CDR3 region has the DNA TGTGCCACCAGCAGGGGCATATCGGGGGAGATTGAAGCTTTCTTT. This sequence encodes CATSRGISGEIEAFF. V and J are TRBV15 and TRBJ1-1, with D tentatively TRBD1 (5 bases). V lost 3 bases and J lost 7, with 18 bases in between. From germline, CDR1 is LNHNV and CDR2 YYDKDF (reference sequence). CDR3 length: 15 amino acids.

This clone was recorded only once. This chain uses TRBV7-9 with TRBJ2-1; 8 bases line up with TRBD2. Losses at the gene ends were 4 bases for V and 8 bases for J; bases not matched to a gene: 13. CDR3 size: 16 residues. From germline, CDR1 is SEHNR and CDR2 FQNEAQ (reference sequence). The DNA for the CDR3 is TGTGCCAGCAGCTCCCCGGGGAGCGGGAGTGACCATGAGCAGTTCTTC. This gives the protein CASSSPGSGSDHEQFF. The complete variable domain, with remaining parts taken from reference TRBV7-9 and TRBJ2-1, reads DTGVSQNPRHKITKRGQNVTFRCDPISEHNRLYWYRQTLGQGPEFLTYFQNEAQLEKSRLLSDRFSAERPKGSFSTLEIQRTEQGDSAMYLCASSSPGSGSDHEQFFGPGTRLTVL.

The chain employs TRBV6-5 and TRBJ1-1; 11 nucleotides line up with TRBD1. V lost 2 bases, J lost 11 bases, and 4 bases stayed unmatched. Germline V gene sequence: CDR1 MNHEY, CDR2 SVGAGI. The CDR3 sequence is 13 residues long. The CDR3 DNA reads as TGTGCCAGCAGTTACGGACAGGGGGCAGGGGCTTTCTTT. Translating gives CASSYGQGAGAFF.

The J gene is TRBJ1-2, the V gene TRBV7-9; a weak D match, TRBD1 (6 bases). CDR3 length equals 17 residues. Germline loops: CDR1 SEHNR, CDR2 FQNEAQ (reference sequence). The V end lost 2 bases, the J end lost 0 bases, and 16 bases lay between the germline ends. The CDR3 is CASSLIMQGPTNYGYTF. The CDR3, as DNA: TGTGCCAGCAGCTTAATCATGCAGGGGCCAACTAACTATGGCTACACCTTC.

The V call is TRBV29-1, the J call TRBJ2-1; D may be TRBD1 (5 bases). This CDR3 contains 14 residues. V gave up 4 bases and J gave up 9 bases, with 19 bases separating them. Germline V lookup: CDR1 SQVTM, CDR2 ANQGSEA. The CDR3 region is CSVGGWQGKGEQFF. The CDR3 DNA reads TGCAGCGTTGGAGGTTGGCAGGGAAAGGGTGAGCAGTTCTTC.

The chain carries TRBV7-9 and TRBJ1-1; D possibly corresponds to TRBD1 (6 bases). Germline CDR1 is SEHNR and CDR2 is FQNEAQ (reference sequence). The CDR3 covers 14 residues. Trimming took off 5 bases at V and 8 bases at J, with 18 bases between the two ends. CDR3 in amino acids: CASSRSPGVTEAFF. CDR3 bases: TGTGCCAGCAGCCGGTCACCAGGGGTCACGGAAGCTTTCTTT.